These 13 T cell receptor beta chains originate from one sample sequenced in a study of T cell responses to AZD1222 COVID-19 vaccine. Using immunoSEQ multiplex PCR, the repertoire was profiled, and TCRdb retains in-frame clones only, with some absent. The top ten hold roughly a fifth of the sample, which has 15,000 to 20,000 clones, approximately 80% seen once. The input for sequencing was peripheral blood, taken 28 days after the second AZD1222 dose. All receptors come from an adult who received the AZD1222 COVID-19 vaccine.

The J gene is TRBJ1-1, the V gene TRBV27; 8 bases match TRBD1. Germline trimming cut 6 bases from V and 1 base from J; bases unmatched to any gene: 7. Germline lookup yields CDR1 MNHEY and CDR2 SMNVEV (reference sequence). This CDR3 region has 15 residues. CDR3 nucleotides: TGTGCCAGCAGAGTAAACAGGGGGGAGAACACTGAAGCTTTCTTT. The encoded protein is CASRVNRGENTEAFF.

The chain has TRBV29-1 and TRBJ1-4, with D unresolved. With 3 bases removed from V and 7 bases from J, the gap between germline ends came to 18 bases. The CDR3 consists of 15 residues. In germline, CDR1 is SQVTM, CDR2 ANQGSEA. The CDR3 coding sequence is TGCAGCGTTGATGGTAGCGGGTGGGGAGGTGAAAAACTGTTTTTT. It yields the protein CSVDGSGWGGEKLFF.

This chain links TRBV30 with TRBJ1-5; D is unclear. The CDR3 is 13 residues long. Germline lookup yields CDR1 GTSNPN and CDR2 SVGIG (reference sequence). V was clipped by 0 bases and J by 4 bases, with 7 bases between them. CDR3 coding DNA: TGTGCCTGGAGTGTCGGAGGTAATCAGCCCCAGCATTTT. This encodes CAWSVGGNQPQHF.

This sequence joins TRBV20-1 and TRBJ1-1; D not certain. Germline V lookup: CDR1 DFQATT, CDR2 SNEGSKA (reference sequence). CDR3 size: 10 residues. CDR3 sequence: CGVSKTEAFF. The CDR3 DNA follows: TGCGGCGTGAGTAAAACTGAAGCTTTCTTT.

This chain uses TRBV7-2 with TRBJ2-7; D is perhaps TRBD1 or TRBD2 (5 bases each). CDR3 length equals 15 residues. The germline V gene encodes CDR1 SGHTA and CDR2 FQGNSA. Deletions cut 2 bases from V and 3 bases from J, with 14 bases between. The CDR3 loop reads CASSLITGTGYEQYF. CDR3 coding DNA: TGTGCCAGCAGCTTAATAACGGGGACCGGCTACGAGCAGTACTTC.

The chain is built from TRBV18 and TRBJ1-2, with D possibly TRBD1 on 6 matching bases. V was cut by 4 bases and J by 2 bases, with 8 bases left in between. The CDR3 runs 13 residues. CDR1 is KGHSH and CDR2 is LQKENI in the germline V gene. The CDR3 reads CASSRRGNYGYTF. CDR3 sequence (DNA): TGTGCCAGCTCACGCAGGGGAAACTATGGCTACACCTTC.

The chain couples TRBV18 to TRBJ2-1, with D maybe TRBD2 (6 bases). The CDR3 runs 15 residues. V lost 6 bases to trimming and J lost 10 bases, with 22 bases between them. The germline CDR1 and CDR2 sequences are KGHSH and LQKENI. CDR3 amino acids: CASSSMGGPACEQFF. The CDR3 DNA follows: TGTGCCAGCTCCTCTATGGGGGGTCCTGCCTGCGAGCAGTTCTTC.

This clone has just one count. V is TRBV7-9 and J is TRBJ2-1, with 12 bases matching TRBD2. CDR1 SEHNR and CDR2 FQNEAQ come from the germline V gene (reference sequence). This CDR3 region has 18 residues. V shed 3 bases, J shed 6 bases, and the junction held 12 bases outside the gene matches. The CDR3 is CASSFTALGLAGRNEQFF. In DNA, the CDR3 is TGTGCCAGCAGCTTTACCGCACTCGGACTAGCGGGGCGCAATGAGCAGTTCTTC.

The gene calls are TRBV5-4 and TRBJ1-1, with no clear D. Trimming cost V 0 bases and J 8 bases, with 14 bases left between them. Germline CDR1 SGHNT, CDR2 YYREEE (reference sequence). This CDR3 has 14 amino acids. CDR3 DNA: TGTGCCAGCAGCTTGGACGGAGACACCTCGGAAGCTTTCTTT. Residues: CASSLDGDTSEAFF.

V and J are TRBV2 and TRBJ1-5, with 9 bases fitting TRBD1. J was trimmed by 3 bases and V by 5 bases; bases with no gene match: 11. The CDR3 has 17 amino acids. Germline-derived CDR1 and CDR2 are SNHLY and FYNNEI. CDR3 sequence reads: CASSSLMGQGNNQPQHF. The CDR3 DNA reads as TGTGCCAGCAGTTCTCTGATGGGACAGGGAAACAATCAGCCCCAGCATTTT.

The chain combines TRBV7-2 with TRBJ2-5; D is ambiguous. Per germline, CDR1 SGHTA and CDR2 FQGNSA. The CDR3 has 15 residues. Deletions cut 1 base from V and 2 bases from J, with 11 bases between. The CDR3 DNA reads TGTGCCAGCAGCTTAGGCGTGTCAAGACAAGAGACCCAGTACTTC. Translated, it gives CASSLGVSRQETQYF.

The V gene is TRBV15, the J gene TRBJ1-2; D not certain. Germline lookup yields CDR1 LNHNV and CDR2 YYDKDF (reference sequence). This CDR3 spans 14 amino acids. With 1 base removed from V and 4 bases from J, the gap between germline ends came to 10 bases. CDR3 sequence: CATSRVGSIYGYTF. DNA of the CDR3: TGTGCCACCAGCAGAGTGGGGTCCATCTATGGCTACACCTTC.

CDR3 loop: CASSLGGFYNEQFF. Here the CDR3 DNA reads TGCGCCAGCAGCTTGGGGGGCTTCTACAATGAGCAGTTCTTC. The rearrangement joins TRBV5-1 to TRBJ2-1; maybe TRBD1 (5 bases). The CDR3 has 14 amino acids. Germline assignment: CDR1 SGHRS and CDR2 YFSETQ. The V end was cut by 0 bases, the J end by 3 bases, with 7 bases between.